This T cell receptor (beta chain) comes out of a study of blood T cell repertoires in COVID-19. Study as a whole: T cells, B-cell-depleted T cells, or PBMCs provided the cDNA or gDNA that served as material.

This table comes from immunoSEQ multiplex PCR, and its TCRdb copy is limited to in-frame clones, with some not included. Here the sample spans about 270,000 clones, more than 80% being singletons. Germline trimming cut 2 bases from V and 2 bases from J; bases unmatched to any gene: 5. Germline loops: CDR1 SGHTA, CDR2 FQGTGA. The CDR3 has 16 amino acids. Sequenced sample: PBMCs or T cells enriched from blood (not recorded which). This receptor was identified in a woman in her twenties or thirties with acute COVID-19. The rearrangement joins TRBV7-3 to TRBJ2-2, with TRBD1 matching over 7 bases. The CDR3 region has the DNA TGTGCCAGCAGCTTATACGGGACAGAAAACACCGGGGAGCTGTTTTTT. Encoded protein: CASSLYGTENTGELFF.